A selection of T cell receptor beta chains follows, all from one sample in a study of response to subunit inactivated influenza vaccine. MiXCR was run by TCRdb on the RT-PCR reads, yielding one entry per CDR3 protein. This sample carries roughly 190,000 distinct CDR3 sequences, approximately 15% of them seen once, and the ten largest clones take about 25%. The starting material was CD8+ T cells sorted from PBMCs, obtained more than 4 days after vaccination. All receptors derive from a man aged 45 to 65 who received an inactivated influenza vaccine. Both conserved end residues are part of each CDR3. The order of the fields is clone size, J gene, D gene, V gene, CDR3 protein, CDR3 DNA. D genes are given only for firm matches. Some rows have no size entry. The others give once, few or many, or a class for an expanded clone.

>NA|TRBJ2-7|TRBD2|TRBV20-1
CSALGLVETYEQYF
TGCAGTGCTCTTGGACTAGTGGAAACCTACGAGCAGTACTTC
>few|TRBJ2-2|TRBD2|TRBV4-2
CASSQDRLAGQTGELFF
TGTGCCAGCAGCCAAGATAGACTAGCGGGTCAAACCGGGGAGCTGTTTTTT
>few|TRBJ2-2|NA|TRBV12-3/TRBV12-4
CASSTTIGELFF
TGTGCCAGCAGTACTACTATCGGGGAGCTGTTTTTT
>few|TRBJ1-1|TRBD1|TRBV6-5
CASSWGTGEGTEAFF
TGTGCCAGCAGTTGGGGGACAGGGGAGGGCACTGAAGCTTTCTTT
>few|TRBJ2-3|TRBD2|TRBV27
CASSSNPSGSDTQYF
TGTGCCAGCAGTTCCAACCCTAGCGGGAGTGATACGCAGTATTTT
>few|TRBJ2-3|TRBD1|TRBV29-1
CSAHTGDPTDTQYF
TGCAGCGCACATACAGGGGACCCCACAGATACGCAGTATTTT
>NA|TRBJ2-3|NA|TRBV24-1
CATRAGNTDTQYF
TGTGCCACCAGGGCAGGGAACACAGATACGCAGTATTTT
>many|TRBJ1-1|NA|TRBV6-5
CASSYGTFENTEAFF
TGTGCCAGCAGCTACGGAACCTTTGAGAACACTGAAGCTTTCTTT
>NA|TRBJ2-1|NA|TRBV12-3/TRBV12-4
CASSQGLSGPTIEQFF
TGTGCCAGCAGCCAGGGACTTTCTGGGCCTACAATTGAGCAGTTCTTC
>NA|TRBJ2-7|TRBD2|TRBV4-2
CASSQSLAGGAYEQYF
TGTGCCAGCAGCCAATCATTAGCGGGAGGGGCCTACGAGCAGTACTTC
>few|TRBJ1-1|NA|TRBV29-1
CSVKGRARHEAFF
TGCAGCGTTAAGGGCAGGGCAAGACATGAAGCTTTCTTT
>NA|TRBJ2-2|NA|TRBV28
CASTWRSNTGELFF
TGTGCCAGCACCTGGAGATCGAACACCGGGGAGCTGTTTTTT
>many|TRBJ2-5|TRBD1|TRBV7-9
CASSYKGAGAETQYF
TGTGCCAGCAGCTACAAGGGGGCCGGAGCAGAGACCCAGTACTTC
>once|TRBJ2-7|NA|TRBV29-1
CSVRSLYEQYF
TGCAGCGTTAGGTCCCTCTACGAGCAGTACTTC
>few|TRBJ2-7|TRBD2|TRBV18
CASSPRPGLAGHFSYEQYF
TGTGCCAGCTCACCTCGTCCGGGACTAGCGGGCCACTTCTCCTACGAGCAGTACTTC
>NA|TRBJ2-2|NA|TRBV5-6
CASSWTSGENGELFF
TGTGCCAGCAGCTGGACTTCGGGGGAGAACGGGGAGCTGTTTTTT
>few|TRBJ2-2|NA|TRBV7-9
CASRFGGELFF
TGTGCCAGCAGATTTGGGGGGGAGCTGTTTTTT
>NA|TRBJ2-7|TRBD1|TRBV2
CASRTGTGSSHEQYF
TGTGCCAGCAGAACCGGGACAGGGTCTTCCCACGAGCAGTACTTC
>NA|TRBJ2-7|NA|TRBV20-1
CSVSDEQYF
TGCAGTGTCTCCGACGAGCAGTACTTC
>few|TRBJ2-7|NA|TRBV7-9
CASSLIEYEQYF
TGTGCCAGCAGCTTGATAGAGTACGAGCAGTACTTC
>NA|TRBJ1-1|TRBD1|TRBV3-1
CASSQVGTGTWFNTEAFF
TGTGCCAGCAGCCAAGTAGGGACAGGGACATGGTTTAACACTGAAGCTTTCTTT
>few|TRBJ2-7|NA|TRBV5-1
CASSLPDSAYEQYF
TGCGCCAGCAGCCTGCCAGACAGCGCCTACGAGCAGTACTTC
>NA|TRBJ1-5|NA|TRBV12-3/TRBV12-4
CASSLQDSNQPQHF
TGTGCCAGCAGTTTACAAGATAGCAATCAGCCCCAGCATTTT
>few|TRBJ2-7|NA|TRBV7-9
CASSQGGGSRPYEQYF
TGTGCCAGCAGCCAGGGAGGTGGGAGCCGTCCTTACGAGCAGTACTTC
>NA|TRBJ2-3|NA|TRBV11-1
CASSFPGSQGFTDTQYF
TGTGCCAGCAGCTTTCCTGGGAGTCAGGGCTTCACAGATACGCAGTATTTT
>NA|TRBJ2-7|TRBD1|TRBV7-9
CASSFGQGLRIHEQYF
TGTGCCAGCAGCTTCGGACAGGGATTAAGGATCCACGAGCAGTACTTC
>few|TRBJ2-3|NA|TRBV5-1
CASKVDWAIEWNTDTQYF
TGCGCCAGCAAGGTTGACTGGGCTATCGAGTGGAACACAGATACGCAGTATTTT
>NA|TRBJ2-7|NA|TRBV4-1
CASSQRAGPDSEQYF
TGCGCCAGCAGCCAACGAGCCGGGCCAGACTCCGAGCAGTACTTC
>NA|TRBJ2-1|NA|TRBV7-9
CASSFPGGPYNEQFF
TGTGCCAGCAGCTTTCCAGGGGGGCCCTACAATGAGCAGTTCTTC
>NA|TRBJ2-3|TRBD1|TRBV20-1
CSARDYRGRTDTQYF
TGCAGTGCTAGAGATTACAGGGGGCGCACAGATACGCAGTATTTT
>few|TRBJ2-3|NA|TRBV9
CASSVANADTQYF
TGTGCCAGCAGCGTAGCTAACGCCGATACGCAGTATTTT
>NA|TRBJ2-5|NA|TRBV12-3/TRBV12-4
CASTLDGYQETQYF
TGTGCCAGCACCCTAGACGGGTACCAAGAGACCCAGTACTTC
>NA|TRBJ2-7|TRBD1|TRBV6-2/TRBV6-3
CASSLWTGDPYEQYF
TGTGCCAGCAGTCTATGGACAGGGGACCCCTACGAGCAGTACTTC
>few|TRBJ2-3|TRBD2|TRBV11-2
CASSWTSGGTDTQYF
TGTGCCAGCAGCTGGACTAGCGGGGGCACAGATACGCAGTATTTT
>NA|TRBJ2-2|TRBD1|TRBV29-1
CSVETGAGTGELFF
TGCAGCGTTGAGACAGGGGCGGGAACCGGGGAGCTGTTTTTT
>NA|TRBJ2-7|TRBD1|TRBV9
CASSAGDRGEQYF
TGTGCCAGCAGCGCGGGGGACAGGGGCGAGCAGTACTTC
>many|TRBJ2-3|TRBD1|TRBV12-3/TRBV12-4
CASSSWTGNTDTQYF
TGTGCCAGCAGTAGTTGGACAGGGAACACAGATACGCAGTATTTT
>few|TRBJ1-4|NA|TRBV4-3
CASSQVGGGLFNEKLFF
TGCGCCAGCAGCCAAGTTGGCGGGGGCCTCTTTAATGAAAAACTGTTTTTT
>many|TRBJ2-5|NA|TRBV27
CASSWGAQETQYF
TGTGCCAGCAGTTGGGGGGCCCAAGAGACCCAGTACTTC
>NA|TRBJ2-5|TRBD1|TRBV6-1
CASSPGGFSQETQYF
TGTGCCAGCAGCCCAGGGGGCTTCAGCCAAGAGACCCAGTACTTC
>few|TRBJ2-2|TRBD1|TRBV9
CASSVALGAGQGVTGELFF
TGTGCCAGCAGCGTAGCTCTCGGAGCAGGACAGGGTGTGACCGGGGAGCTGTTTTTT
>NA|TRBJ2-3|TRBD2|TRBV29-1
CSVGIPGLAGSDTQYF
TGCAGCGTTGGGATACCGGGACTAGCGGGATCAGATACGCAGTATTTT
>NA|TRBJ2-1|NA|TRBV4-2
CASSQDLAGIEQFF
TGTGCCAGCAGCCAAGATCTTGCGGGGATTGAGCAGTTCTTC
>few|TRBJ2-1|TRBD2|TRBV27
CASSYVLAGEEQFF
TGTGCCAGCAGTTACGTACTAGCGGGAGAAGAGCAGTTCTTC
>NA|TRBJ2-2|NA|TRBV5-1
CASSDGQWTGELFF
TGCGCCAGCAGCGACGGACAGTGGACCGGGGAGCTGTTTTTT
>few|TRBJ1-6|NA|TRBV4-3
CASSQDARVGAYNSPLHF
TGCGCCAGCAGCCAAGATGCCAGGGTTGGCGCCTATAATTCACCCCTCCACTTT
>NA|TRBJ2-1|TRBD2|TRBV27
CASSSQAGDGLSDEQFF
TGTGCCAGCAGTTCTCAAGCGGGAGATGGCCTCAGTGATGAGCAGTTCTTC
>NA|TRBJ2-1|TRBD2|TRBV28
CASSLSGLAEYNEQFF
TGTGCCAGCAGTCTCTCGGGACTAGCGGAATACAATGAGCAGTTCTTC
>few|TRBJ2-7|NA|TRBV27
CASSFDSSSSYEQYF
TGTGCCAGCAGTTTTGATTCCTCCAGCTCCTACGAGCAGTACTTC
>many|TRBJ2-1|TRBD2|TRBV5-1
CASSLGLAGGYNEQFF
TGCGCCAGCAGCCTGGGACTAGCGGGGGGCTACAATGAGCAGTTCTTC
>NA|TRBJ2-1|NA|TRBV29-1
CSVRVGLLAEQFF
TGCAGCGTTCGAGTCGGACTTTTGGCTGAGCAGTTCTTC